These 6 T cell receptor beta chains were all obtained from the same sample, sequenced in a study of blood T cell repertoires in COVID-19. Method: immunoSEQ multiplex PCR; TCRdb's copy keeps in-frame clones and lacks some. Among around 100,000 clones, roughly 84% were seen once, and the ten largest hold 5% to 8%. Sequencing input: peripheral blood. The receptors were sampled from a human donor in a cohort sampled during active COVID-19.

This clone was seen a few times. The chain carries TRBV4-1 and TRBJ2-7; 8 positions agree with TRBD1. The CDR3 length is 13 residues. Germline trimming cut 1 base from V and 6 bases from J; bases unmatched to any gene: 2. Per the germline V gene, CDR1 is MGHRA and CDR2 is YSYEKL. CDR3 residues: CASSQAQGGEQYF. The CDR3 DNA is TGCGCCAGCAGCCAAGCACAGGGGGGCGAGCAGTACTTC.

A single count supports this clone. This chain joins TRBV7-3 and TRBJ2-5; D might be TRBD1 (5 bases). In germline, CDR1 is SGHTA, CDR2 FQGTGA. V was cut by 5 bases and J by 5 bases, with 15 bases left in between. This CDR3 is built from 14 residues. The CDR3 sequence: CASSRNAGRETQYF. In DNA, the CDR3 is TGTGCCAGCAGCCGAAATGCAGGGCGGGAGACCCAGTACTTC.

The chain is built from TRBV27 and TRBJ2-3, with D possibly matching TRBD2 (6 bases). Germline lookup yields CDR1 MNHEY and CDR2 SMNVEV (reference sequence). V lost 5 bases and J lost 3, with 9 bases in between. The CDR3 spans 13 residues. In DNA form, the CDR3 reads TGTGCCAGCAGTGGGACTTGGACAGATACGCAGTATTTT. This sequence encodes CASSGTWTDTQYF.

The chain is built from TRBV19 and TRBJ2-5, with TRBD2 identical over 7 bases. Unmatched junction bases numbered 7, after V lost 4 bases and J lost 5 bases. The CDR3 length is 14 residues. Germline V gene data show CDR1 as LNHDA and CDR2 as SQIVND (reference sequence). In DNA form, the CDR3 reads TGTGCCAGTAGTAGGGAGCTAGCGGTTGAGACCCAGTACTTC. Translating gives CASSRELAVETQYF.

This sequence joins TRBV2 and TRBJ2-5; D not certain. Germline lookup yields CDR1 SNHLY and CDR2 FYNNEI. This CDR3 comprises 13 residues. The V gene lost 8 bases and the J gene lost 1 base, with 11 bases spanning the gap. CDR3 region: CASFRLFQETQYF. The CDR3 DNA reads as TGTGCCAGCTTTAGACTTTTCCAAGAGACCCAGTACTTC.

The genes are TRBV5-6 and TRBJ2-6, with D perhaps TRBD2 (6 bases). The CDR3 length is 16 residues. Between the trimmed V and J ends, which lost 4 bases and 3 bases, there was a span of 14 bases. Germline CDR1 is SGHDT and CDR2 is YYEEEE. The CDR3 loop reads CASSAIGGRGANVLTF. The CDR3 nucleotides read TGTGCCAGCAGCGCTATCGGGGGACGTGGGGCCAACGTCCTGACTTTC.